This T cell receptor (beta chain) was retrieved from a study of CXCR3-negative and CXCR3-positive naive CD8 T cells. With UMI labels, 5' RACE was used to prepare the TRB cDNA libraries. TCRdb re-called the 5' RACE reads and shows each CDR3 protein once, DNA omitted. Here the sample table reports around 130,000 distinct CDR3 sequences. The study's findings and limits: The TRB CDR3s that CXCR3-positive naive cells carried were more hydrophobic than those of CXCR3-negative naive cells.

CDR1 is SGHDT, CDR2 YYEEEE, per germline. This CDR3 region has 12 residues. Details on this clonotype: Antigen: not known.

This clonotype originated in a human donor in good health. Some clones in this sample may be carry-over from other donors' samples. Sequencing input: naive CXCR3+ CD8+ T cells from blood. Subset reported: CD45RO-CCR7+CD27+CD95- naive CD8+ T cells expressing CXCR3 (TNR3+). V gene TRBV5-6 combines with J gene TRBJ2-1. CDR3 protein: CASSLIYNEQFF.